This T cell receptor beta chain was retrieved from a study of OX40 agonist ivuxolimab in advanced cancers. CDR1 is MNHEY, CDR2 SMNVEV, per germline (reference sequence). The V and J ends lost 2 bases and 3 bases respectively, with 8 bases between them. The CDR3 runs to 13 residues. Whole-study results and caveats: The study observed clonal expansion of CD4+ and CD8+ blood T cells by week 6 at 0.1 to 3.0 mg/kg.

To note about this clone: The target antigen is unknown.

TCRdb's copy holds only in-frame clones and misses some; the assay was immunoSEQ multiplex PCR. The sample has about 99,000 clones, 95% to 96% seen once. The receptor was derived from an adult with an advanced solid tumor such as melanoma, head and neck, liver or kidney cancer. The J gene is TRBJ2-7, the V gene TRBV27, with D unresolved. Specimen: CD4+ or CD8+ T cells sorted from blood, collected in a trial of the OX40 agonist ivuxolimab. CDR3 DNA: TGTGCCAGCAGTTTAGGGCCAGGCTACGAGCAGTACTTC. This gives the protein CASSLGPGYEQYF.